A single TCR beta chain is shown here with its context. The assay was immunoSEQ multiplex PCR, and TCRdb's table has in-frame clones only and misses some. The profile covers approximately 300,000 clones, with 75% to 95% appearing a single time and roughly 7% taken by the ten largest. Germline lookup yields CDR1 MNHNS and CDR2 SASEGT. Losses at the gene ends were 3 bases for V and 6 bases for J; bases not matched to a gene: 9. This CDR3 is built from 15 residues. The record originates from a study of blood T cell repertoires in COVID-19. Study background: In each case, the material was cDNA or gDNA derived from T cells, B-cell-depleted T cells, or PBMCs.

This chain uses TRBV6-1 with TRBJ2-7; 9 positions match TRBD2. The sequence was collected from a woman in her twenties or thirties with COVID-19, enrolled during active disease. Sequencing was performed on peripheral blood. CDR3 region: CASSEAGGQLGEQYF. The DNA for the CDR3 is TGTGCCAGCAGTGAGGCGGGAGGGCAACTGGGCGAGCAGTACTTC.